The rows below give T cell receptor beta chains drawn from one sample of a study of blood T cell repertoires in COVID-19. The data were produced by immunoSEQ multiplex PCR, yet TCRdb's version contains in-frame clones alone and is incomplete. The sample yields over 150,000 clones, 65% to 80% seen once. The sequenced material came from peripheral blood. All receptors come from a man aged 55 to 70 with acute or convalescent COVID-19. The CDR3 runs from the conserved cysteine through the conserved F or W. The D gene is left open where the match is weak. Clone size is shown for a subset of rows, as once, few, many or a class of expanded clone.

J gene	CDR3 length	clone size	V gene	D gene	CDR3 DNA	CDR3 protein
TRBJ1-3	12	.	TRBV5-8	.	TGTGCCAGCAGTTTCTCGAGGCGTCCGGTATATTTT	CASSFSRRPVYF
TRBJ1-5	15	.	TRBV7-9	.	TGTGCCAGCAGCTCCCCAGGGAATTCGAATCAGCCCCAGCATTTT	CASSSPGNSNQPQHF
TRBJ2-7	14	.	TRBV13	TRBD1	TGTGCCAGCAGCTGGGGACAGGGGGCCTACGAGCAGTACTTC	CASSWGQGAYEQYF
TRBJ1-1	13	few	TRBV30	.	TGTGCCTGGAGTTTGACAGCGAACACTGAAGCTTTCTTT	CAWSLTANTEAFF
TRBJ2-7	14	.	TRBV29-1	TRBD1	TGCAGCGTTGAAGACCGACAGGGACAATACGAGCAGTACTTC	CSVEDRQGQYEQYF
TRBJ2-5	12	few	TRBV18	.	TGTGCCAGCTCACGCGGGGAGGAGACCCAGTACTTC	CASSRGEETQYF
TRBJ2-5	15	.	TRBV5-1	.	TGCGCCAGCAGCTTGGAAGACTCGGCCAGAGGGACCCAGTACTTC	CASSLEDSARGTQYF
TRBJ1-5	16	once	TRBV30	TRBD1	TGTGCCTGGAGTGTTCCCCGGGACAGGGGGGATCAGCCCCAGCATTTT	CAWSVPRDRGDQPQHF
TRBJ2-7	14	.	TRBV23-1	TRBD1	TGCGCCCGTCGATCGGGACAGGGGACCAACGAGCAGTACTTC	CARRSGQGTNEQYF
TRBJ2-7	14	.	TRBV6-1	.	TGTGCCAGCAGTGAACTCTGGAGCTCCTACGAGCAGTACTTC	CASSELWSSYEQYF
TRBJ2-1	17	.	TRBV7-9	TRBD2	TGTGCCAGCAGCTTGATGGCGCGGCTAGCGGGGAACAATGAGCAGTTCTTC	CASSLMARLAGNNEQFF
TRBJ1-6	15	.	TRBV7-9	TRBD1	TGTGCCAGCAGCTTCGGGACAGGGGTTAATTCACCCCTCCACTTT	CASSFGTGVNSPLHF
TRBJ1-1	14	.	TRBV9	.	TGTGCCAGCAGCAAAGAACAGGGCTACACTGAAGCTTTCTTT	CASSKEQGYTEAFF
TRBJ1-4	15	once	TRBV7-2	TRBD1	TGTGCCAGCAGGAAACAGACAGGGGTTACTGAAAAACTGTTTTTT	CASRKQTGVTEKLFF
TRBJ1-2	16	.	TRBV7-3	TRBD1	TGTGCCAGCAGCTTAATACCGGGACAGGGGGCTCGTGGCTACACCTTC	CASSLIPGQGARGYTF
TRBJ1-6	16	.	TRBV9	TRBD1	TGTGCCAGCAGCGCCCCATCCACAGGGGTGAATTCACCCCTCCACTTT	CASSAPSTGVNSPLHF
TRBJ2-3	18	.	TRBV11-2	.	TGTGCCAGCAGCTTGGCCGAGACCGGGACTTTCCTCACAGATACGCAGTATTTT	CASSLAETGTFLTDTQYF
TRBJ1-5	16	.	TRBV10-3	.	TGTGCCATCAGTGAGTCGGGAAGACAGGGCAATCAGCCCCAGCATTTT	CAISESGRQGNQPQHF
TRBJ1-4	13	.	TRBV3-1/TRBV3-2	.	TGTGCCAGCAGCGGGGGCGCCCATGAAAAACTGTTTTTT	CASSGGAHEKLFF
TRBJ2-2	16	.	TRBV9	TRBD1	TGTGCCAGCAGCGTAGTGGGACAGGGATACACCGGGGAGCTGTTTTTT	CASSVVGQGYTGELFF
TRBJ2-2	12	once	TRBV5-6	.	TGTGCCAGCAGCTTGGGCTACGGGGAGCTGTTTTTT	CASSLGYGELFF
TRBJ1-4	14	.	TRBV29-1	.	TGCAGCGTTCGCCCCCAGGAGGCTGGTGAAAAACTGTTTTTT	CSVRPQEAGEKLFF